Listed below are T cell receptor beta chains from one sample, sequenced in a study of cytomegalovirus exposure and HLA in healthy donors. Sequencing used immunoSEQ multiplex PCR; TCRdb keeps in-frame clones, though not all of them. This sample has about 280,000 clones, with around nine tenths found just once. Specimen: PBMCs. All receptors derive from a woman aged 18-35 years in good health and CMV-seronegative. The CDR3 runs from the conserved cysteine through the conserved F or W. A D gene is named only where the DNA matches it firmly. A row's size may be missing; if present it is once, few, many or a size class.

NA	TRBV2	NA	TRBJ1-1	TGTGCCAGCAGTCGGGACACTCTATGGGCTTTCTTT	CASSRDTLWAFF
NA	TRBV6-5	NA	TRBJ2-7	TGTGCCAGCAACCCACCCGGCGGAATGTACGAGCAGTACTTC	CASNPPGGMYEQYF
NA	TRBV5-1	NA	TRBJ2-3	TGCGCCAGCAGCGCCACCGGGACAAATCCCGATACGCAGTATTTT	CASSATGTNPDTQYF
NA	TRBV6-1	NA	TRBJ1-4	TGTGCCAGCAGTGAAGTAAGCAGGCTTCTCCTACCCAATGAAAAACTGTTTTTT	CASSEVSRLLLPNEKLFF
NA	TRBV14	NA	TRBJ1-1	TGTGCCAGCAGCCAAGAACGGGACACTGAAGCTTTCTTT	CASSQERDTEAFF
TRBD1	TRBV18	NA	TRBJ2-7	TGTGCCAGCTCACCGCCGGGACAGGGGGGCTACGAGCAGTACTTC	CASSPPGQGGYEQYF
TRBD2	TRBV27	NA	TRBJ2-1	TGTGCCAGCAGTTTAGGGACTAGCGGAAGTAATGAGCAGTTCTTC	CASSLGTSGSNEQFF
NA	TRBV10-2	NA	TRBJ2-7	TGCGCCAGCAGCACACCTTCCTACGAGCAGTACTTC	CASSTPSYEQYF
TRBD2	TRBV6-5	NA	TRBJ2-7	TGTGCCAGCAGTTCAACGACTAGCTTCTGGGAGCAGTACTTC	CASSSTTSFWEQYF
NA	TRBV7-3	NA	TRBJ2-2	TGTGCCAGCAGCTTCGGCGGGGAGCTGTTTTTT	CASSFGGELFF
NA	TRBV6-5	NA	TRBJ2-3	TGTGCCAGCCGGAGGGTCAGCACAGATACGCAGTATTTT	CASRRVSTDTQYF
TRBD1	TRBV19	NA	TRBJ1-5	TGTGCCAGTATGACTCTGGGACAGGGGGATCAGCCCCAGCATTTT	CASMTLGQGDQPQHF
NA	TRBV28	NA	TRBJ1-1	TGTGCCAGCAGTTTATTAGGGGCCGAGAACACTGAAGCTTTCTTT	CASSLLGAENTEAFF
NA	TRBV28	NA	TRBJ1-1	TGTGCCAGCTACTTAAGAGGCAACACTGAAGCTTTCTTT	CASYLRGNTEAFF
NA	TRBV7-8	NA	TRBJ2-7	TGTGCCAGCAGCCGCGGCCCGATGGGTGACGAGCAGTACTTC	CASSRGPMGDEQYF
NA	TRBV19	few	TRBJ2-7	TGTGCCAGTAGTTCCTCCAGGGGTCCCCCCTACGAGCAGTACTTC	CASSSSRGPPYEQYF